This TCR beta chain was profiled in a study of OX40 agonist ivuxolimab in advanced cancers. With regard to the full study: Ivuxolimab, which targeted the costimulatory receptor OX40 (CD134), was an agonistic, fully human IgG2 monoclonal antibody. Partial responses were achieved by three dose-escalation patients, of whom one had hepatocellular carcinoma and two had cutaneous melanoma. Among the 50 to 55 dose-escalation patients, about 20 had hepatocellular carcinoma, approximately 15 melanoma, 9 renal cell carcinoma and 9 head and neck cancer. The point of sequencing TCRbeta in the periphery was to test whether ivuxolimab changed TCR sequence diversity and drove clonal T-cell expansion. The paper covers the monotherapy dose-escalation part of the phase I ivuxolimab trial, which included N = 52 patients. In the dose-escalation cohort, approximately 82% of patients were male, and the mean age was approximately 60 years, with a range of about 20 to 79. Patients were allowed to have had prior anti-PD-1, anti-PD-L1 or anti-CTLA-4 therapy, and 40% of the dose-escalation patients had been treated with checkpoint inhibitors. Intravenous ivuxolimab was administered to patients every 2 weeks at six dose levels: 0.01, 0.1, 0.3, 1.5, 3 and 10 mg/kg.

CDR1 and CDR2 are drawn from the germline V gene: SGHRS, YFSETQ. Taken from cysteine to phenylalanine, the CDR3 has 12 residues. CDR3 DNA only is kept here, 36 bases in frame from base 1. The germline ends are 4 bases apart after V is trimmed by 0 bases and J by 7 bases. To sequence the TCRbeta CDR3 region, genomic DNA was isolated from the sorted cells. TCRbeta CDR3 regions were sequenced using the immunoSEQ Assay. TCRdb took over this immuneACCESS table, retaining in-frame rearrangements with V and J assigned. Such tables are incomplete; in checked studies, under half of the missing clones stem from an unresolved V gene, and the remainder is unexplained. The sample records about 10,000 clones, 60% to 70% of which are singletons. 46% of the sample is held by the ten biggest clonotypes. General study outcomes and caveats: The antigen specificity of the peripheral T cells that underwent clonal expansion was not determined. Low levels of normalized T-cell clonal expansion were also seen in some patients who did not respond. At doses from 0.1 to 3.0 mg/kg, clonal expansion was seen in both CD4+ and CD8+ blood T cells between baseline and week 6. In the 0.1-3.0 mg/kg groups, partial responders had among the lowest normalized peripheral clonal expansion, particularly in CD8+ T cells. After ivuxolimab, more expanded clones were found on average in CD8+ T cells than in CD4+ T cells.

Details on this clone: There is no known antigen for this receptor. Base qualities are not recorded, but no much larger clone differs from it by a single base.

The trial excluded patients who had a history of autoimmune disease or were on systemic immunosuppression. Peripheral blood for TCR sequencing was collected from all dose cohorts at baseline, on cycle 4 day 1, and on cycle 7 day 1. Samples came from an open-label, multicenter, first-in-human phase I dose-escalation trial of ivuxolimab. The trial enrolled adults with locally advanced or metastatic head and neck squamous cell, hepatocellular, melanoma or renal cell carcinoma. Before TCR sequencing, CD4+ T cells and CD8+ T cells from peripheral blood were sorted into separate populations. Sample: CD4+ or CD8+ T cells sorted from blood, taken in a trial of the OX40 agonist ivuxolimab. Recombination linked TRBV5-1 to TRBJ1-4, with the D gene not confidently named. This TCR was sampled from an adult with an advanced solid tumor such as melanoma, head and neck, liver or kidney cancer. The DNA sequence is TGCGCCAGCAGCTTGGATAGTGAAAAACTGTTTTTT. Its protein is CASSLDSEKLFF.